This TCR beta chain was captured by sequencing in a study of CD8 T cells in Susac syndrome. Study details: Patients with Susac syndrome were therapy-naive, on corticosteroids, or on intravenous immunoglobulin alone at the time that blood was drawn.

Losses at the gene ends were 5 bases for V and 8 bases for J; bases not matched to a gene: 6. Germline CDR1 and CDR2: SGHTA and FQGTGA. The CDR3 loop spans 13 amino acids. Reverse transcription of roughly 0.5 to 1 ug RNA was performed with random hexamers. TCR beta CDR3 was amplified by immunoSEQ multiplex PCR. This amplification extended across 54 Vbeta and 13 Jbeta segments. TCRdb reanalysed the immunoSEQ multiplex PCR reads using MiXCR and keeps one entry per CDR3 protein. Here the sample spans roughly 160,000 distinct CDR3 sequences, 90% to 97% being singletons. TCR beta sequencing covered blood CD8+ and CD4+ T cells.

This receptor was obtained from a human donor with Susac syndrome. This chain joins TRBV7-3 and TRBJ2-3, with 8 bases lining up with TRBD2. Sequenced input: CD4+ T cells from PBMCs. The CDR3 DNA sequence: TGTGCCAGCAGCCCGGGGGGGTCTGGTACGCAGTATTTT. Translated, it gives CASSPGGSGTQYF.